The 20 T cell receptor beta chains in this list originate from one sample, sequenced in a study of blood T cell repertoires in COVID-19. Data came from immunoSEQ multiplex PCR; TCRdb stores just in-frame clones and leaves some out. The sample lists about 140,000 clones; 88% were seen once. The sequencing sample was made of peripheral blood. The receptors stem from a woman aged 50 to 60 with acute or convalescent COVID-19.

The CDR3 nucleotides are TGCAGCGTTGCCGGGACTAGAGACAACCAAGAGACCCAGTACTTC. Translating gives CSVAGTRDNQETQYF. The chain employs TRBV29-1 and TRBJ2-5; 8 bases line up with TRBD2. V was pared by 4 bases and J by 0 bases, with 7 bases of the junction left unmatched. Per germline, CDR1 SQVTM and CDR2 ANQGSEA. There are 15 residues in the CDR3.

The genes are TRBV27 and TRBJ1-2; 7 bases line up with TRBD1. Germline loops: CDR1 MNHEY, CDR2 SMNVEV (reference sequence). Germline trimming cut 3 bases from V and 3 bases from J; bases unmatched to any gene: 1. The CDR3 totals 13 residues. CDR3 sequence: CASSFQGDYGYTF. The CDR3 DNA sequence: TGTGCCAGCAGTTTTCAGGGGGACTATGGCTACACCTTC.

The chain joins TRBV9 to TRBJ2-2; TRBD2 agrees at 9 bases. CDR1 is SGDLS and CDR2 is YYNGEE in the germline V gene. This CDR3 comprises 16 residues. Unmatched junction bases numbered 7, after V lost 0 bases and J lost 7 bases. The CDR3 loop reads CASSVEGTSRGGELFF. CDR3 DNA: TGTGCCAGCAGCGTAGAGGGGACTAGCCGAGGCGGGGAGCTGTTTTTT.

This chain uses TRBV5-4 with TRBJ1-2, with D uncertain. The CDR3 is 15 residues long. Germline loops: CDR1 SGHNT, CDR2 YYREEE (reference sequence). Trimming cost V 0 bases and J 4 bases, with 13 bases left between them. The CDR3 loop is CASSLDRVASYGYTF. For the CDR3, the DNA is TGTGCCAGCAGCTTGGATCGGGTAGCCAGCTATGGCTACACCTTC.

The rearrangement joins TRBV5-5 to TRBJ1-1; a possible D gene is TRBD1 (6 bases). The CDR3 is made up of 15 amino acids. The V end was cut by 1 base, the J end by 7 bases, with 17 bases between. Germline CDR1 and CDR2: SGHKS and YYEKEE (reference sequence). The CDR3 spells CASSLNPQGQYEAFF. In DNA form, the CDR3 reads TGTGCCAGCAGCTTGAATCCCCAGGGGCAGTATGAAGCTTTCTTT. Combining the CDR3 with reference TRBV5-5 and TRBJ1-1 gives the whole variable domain DAGVTQSPTHLIKTRGQQVTLRCSPISGHKSVSWYQQVLGQGPQFIFQYYEKEERGRGNFPDRFSARQFPNYSSELNVNALLLGDSALYLCASSLNPQGQYEAFFGQGTRLTVV.

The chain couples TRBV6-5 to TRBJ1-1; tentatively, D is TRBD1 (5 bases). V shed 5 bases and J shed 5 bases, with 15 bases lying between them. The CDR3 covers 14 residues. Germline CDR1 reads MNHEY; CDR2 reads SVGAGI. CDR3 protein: CASSPPGTQTEAFF. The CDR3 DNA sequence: TGTGCCAGCAGTCCGCCCGGGACTCAAACTGAAGCTTTCTTT.

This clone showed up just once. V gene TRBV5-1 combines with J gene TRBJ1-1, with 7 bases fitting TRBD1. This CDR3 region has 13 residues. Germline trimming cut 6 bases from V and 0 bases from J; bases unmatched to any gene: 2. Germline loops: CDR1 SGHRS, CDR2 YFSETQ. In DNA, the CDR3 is TGCGCCAGCAAGACAGGGATGAACACTGAAGCTTTCTTT. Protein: CASKTGMNTEAFF.

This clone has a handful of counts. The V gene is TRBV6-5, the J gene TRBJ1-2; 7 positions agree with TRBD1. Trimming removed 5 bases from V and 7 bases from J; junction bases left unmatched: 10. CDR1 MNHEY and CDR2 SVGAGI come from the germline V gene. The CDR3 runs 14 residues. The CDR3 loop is CASSQTGELGGYTF. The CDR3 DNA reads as TGTGCCAGCAGTCAAACAGGGGAACTTGGTGGCTACACCTTC.

The CDR3 spells CASSLEGQMNSPLHF. The CDR3 DNA reads as TGTGCCAGCAGCTTGGAAGGACAGATGAATTCACCCCTCCACTTT. The chain combines TRBV7-9 with TRBJ1-6; D possibly corresponds to TRBD1 (6 bases). Trimming left V 3 bases short and J 7 bases short, with 13 bases between. The CDR3 covers 15 residues. Germline V gene sequence: CDR1 SEHNR, CDR2 FQNEAQ (reference sequence).

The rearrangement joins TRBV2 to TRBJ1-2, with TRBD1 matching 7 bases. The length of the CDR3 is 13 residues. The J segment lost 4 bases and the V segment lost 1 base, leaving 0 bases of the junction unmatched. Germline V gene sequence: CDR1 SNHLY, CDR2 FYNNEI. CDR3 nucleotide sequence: TGTGCCAGCAGTGAAGGGGACAGCTATGGCTACACCTTC. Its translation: CASSEGDSYGYTF.

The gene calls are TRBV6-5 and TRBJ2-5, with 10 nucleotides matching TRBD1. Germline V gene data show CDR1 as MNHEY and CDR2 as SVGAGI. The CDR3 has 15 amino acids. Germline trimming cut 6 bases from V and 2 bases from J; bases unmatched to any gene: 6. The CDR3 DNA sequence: TGTGCCAGCAGAGACAGGGGGCGCGGTCAAGAGACCCAGTACTTC. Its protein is CASRDRGRGQETQYF.

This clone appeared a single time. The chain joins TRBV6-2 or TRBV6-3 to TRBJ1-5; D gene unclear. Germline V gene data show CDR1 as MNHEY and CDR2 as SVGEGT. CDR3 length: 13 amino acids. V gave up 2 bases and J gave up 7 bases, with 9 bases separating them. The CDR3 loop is CASSYAAMQPQHF. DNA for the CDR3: TGTGCCAGCAGTTACGCGGCAATGCAGCCCCAGCATTTT.

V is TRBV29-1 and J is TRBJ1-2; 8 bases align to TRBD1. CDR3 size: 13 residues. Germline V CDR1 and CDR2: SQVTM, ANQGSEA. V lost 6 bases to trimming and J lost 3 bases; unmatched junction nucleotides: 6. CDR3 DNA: TGCAGCGTGCAACAGGGGGGCGACTATGGCTACACCTTC. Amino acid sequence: CSVQQGGDYGYTF.

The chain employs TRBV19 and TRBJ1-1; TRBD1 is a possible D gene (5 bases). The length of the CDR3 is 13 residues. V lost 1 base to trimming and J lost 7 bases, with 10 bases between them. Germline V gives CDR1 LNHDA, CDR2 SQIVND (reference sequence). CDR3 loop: CASSIGQGDEAFF. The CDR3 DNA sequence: TGTGCCAGTAGTATAGGGCAAGGGGATGAAGCTTTCTTT.

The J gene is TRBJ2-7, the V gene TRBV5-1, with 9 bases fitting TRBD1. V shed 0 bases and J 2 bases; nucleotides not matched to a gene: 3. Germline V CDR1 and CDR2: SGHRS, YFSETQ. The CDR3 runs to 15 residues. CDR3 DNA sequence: TGCGCCAGCAGCTTGGGGGACAGGGAACCCTACGAGCAGTACTTC. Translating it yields CASSLGDREPYEQYF.

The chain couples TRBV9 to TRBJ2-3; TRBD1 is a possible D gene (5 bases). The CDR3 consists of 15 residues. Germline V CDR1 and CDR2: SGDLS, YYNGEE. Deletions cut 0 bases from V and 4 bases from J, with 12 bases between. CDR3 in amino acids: CASSVVPGRADTQYF. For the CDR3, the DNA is TGTGCCAGCAGCGTAGTCCCGGGCAGGGCAGATACGCAGTATTTT.

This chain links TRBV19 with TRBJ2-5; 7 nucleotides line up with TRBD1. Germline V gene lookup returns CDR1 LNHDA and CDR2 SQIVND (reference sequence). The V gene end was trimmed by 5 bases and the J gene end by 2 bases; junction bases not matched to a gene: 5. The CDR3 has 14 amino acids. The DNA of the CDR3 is TGTGCCAGTAGTTTCCGACAGGGTCAAGAGACCCAGTACTTC. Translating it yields CASSFRQGQETQYF.

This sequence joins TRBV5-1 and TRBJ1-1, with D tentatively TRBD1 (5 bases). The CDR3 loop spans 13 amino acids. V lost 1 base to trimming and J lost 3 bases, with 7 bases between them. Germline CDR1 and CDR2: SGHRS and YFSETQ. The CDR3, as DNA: TGCGCCAGCAGCTTGAGGGGATACACTGAAGCTTTCTTT. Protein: CASSLRGYTEAFF.

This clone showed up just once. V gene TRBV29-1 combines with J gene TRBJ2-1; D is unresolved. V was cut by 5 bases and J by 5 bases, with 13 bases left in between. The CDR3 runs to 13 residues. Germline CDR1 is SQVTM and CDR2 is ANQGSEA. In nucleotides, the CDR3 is TGCAGCGTTAAGCCTCTGCGAGACAATGAGCAGTTCTTC. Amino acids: CSVKPLRDNEQFF.

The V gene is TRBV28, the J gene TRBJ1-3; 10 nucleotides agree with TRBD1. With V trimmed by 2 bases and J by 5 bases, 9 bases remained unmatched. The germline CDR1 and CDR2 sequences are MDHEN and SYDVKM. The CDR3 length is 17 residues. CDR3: CASSLPLGQGGRNTIYF. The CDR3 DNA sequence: TGTGCCAGCAGTTTACCCCTAGGACAGGGGGGGAGAAACACCATATATTTT.